The clone carrying this TCR beta chain was counted once. These data are taken from a study of post-analysis software for immune sequencing data. Presence of unique molecular identifiers characterized the TCR beta cDNA libraries. TCRdb re-analysed the PCR reads in MiXCR, keeping a single row per CDR3 protein. The repertoire includes 150,000 to 200,000 distinct CDR3 sequences, around 36% of them detected once, and under 30% sits in the top ten. This clonotype was obtained from a girl aged 10-17 years with multiple sclerosis. The sequencing here drew on blood, taken after autologous hematopoietic stem cell transplantation.

The CDR3 nucleotides read TGTGCCAGCAGCCCCGGACAGGGGGCGCGGAATGAGCAGTACTTC. Encoded protein: CASSPGQGARNEQYF. This rearrangement joins TRBV7-2 to TRBJ2-7; 11 bases match TRBD1. Germline V CDR1 and CDR2: SGHTA, FQGNSA. This CDR3 contains 15 residues. V lost 5 bases, J lost 7 bases, and 10 bases stayed unmatched.